A single sample is the source of the 26 T cell receptor beta chains below, sequenced in a study of T cell responses to AZD1222 COVID-19 vaccine. Profiled with immunoSEQ multiplex PCR; TCRdb holds only in-frame clones, not every one. The data contain 65,000 to 70,000 clones, around four fifths of them singletons. Source: peripheral blood, taken 28 days after the second AZD1222 dose. These receptors all stem from an adult who received the AZD1222 COVID-19 vaccine.

V and J are TRBV11-2 and TRBJ2-3, with 7 bases matching TRBD2. V was clipped by 5 bases and J by 9 bases; unmatched bases: 8. Looked up from germline, CDR1 is SGHAT and CDR2 is FQNNGV. The CDR3 runs to 13 residues. CDR3 DNA: TGTGCCAGCAGCCCGCGTCCCGGGGGGACGCAGTATTTT. This encodes CASSPRPGGTQYF.

A single count supports this clone. DNA for the CDR3: TGCGCCAGCAGCCAGAGGGGTACTGGGGCCAACGTCCTGACTTTC. Translation gives CASSQRGTGANVLTF. The chain joins TRBV4-1 to TRBJ2-6; the D gene could be TRBD1 or TRBD2 (5 bases each). The germline V gene encodes CDR1 MGHRA and CDR2 YSYEKL. This CDR3 region has 15 residues. Trimming took 3 bases from V and 2 from J, leaving 8 bases between them.

The CDR3 region is CASSDKTAYNEQFF. CDR3 bases: TGCGCCAGCAGCGACAAGACGGCCTACAATGAGCAGTTCTTC. This chain uses TRBV5-1 with TRBJ2-1; D call uncertain. Per the germline V gene, CDR1 is SGHRS and CDR2 is YFSETQ. Trimming cost V 4 bases and J 2 bases, with 10 bases left between them. This CDR3 is 14 amino acids long.

This clone was counted ten times or more. The chain joins TRBV18 to TRBJ2-7; perhaps D is TRBD1 or TRBD2 (5 bases each). V lost 4 bases, J lost 4 bases, and 11 bases lay in between. The CDR3 loop spans 13 amino acids. From germline, CDR1 is KGHSH and CDR2 LQKENI. CDR3: CASSRDQLYEQYF. In nucleotides, the CDR3 is TGTGCCAGCTCACGGGACCAGCTTTACGAGCAGTACTTC.

V gene TRBV5-4 combines with J gene TRBJ1-5, with D maybe TRBD1 (5 bases). V was pared by 2 bases and J by 0 bases, with 9 bases between. This CDR3 is 15 amino acids long. Looked up from germline, CDR1 is SGHNT and CDR2 is YYREEE (reference sequence). CDR3 nucleotide sequence: TGTGCCAGCAGCTTTGGGGGGACTAGCAATCAGCCCCAGCATTTT. This encodes CASSFGGTSNQPQHF.

The rearrangement joins TRBV18 to TRBJ1-1; the D is unclear. This CDR3 is built from 13 residues. The V and J ends lost 5 bases and 0 bases respectively, with 7 bases between them. Germline-derived CDR1 and CDR2 are KGHSH and LQKENI. The CDR3 loop is CASSSDVNTEAFF. The CDR3 coding sequence is TGTGCCAGCTCAAGTGACGTGAACACTGAAGCTTTCTTT.

The V call is TRBV18, the J call TRBJ2-2; 7 bases map to TRBD1. The CDR3 is 16 amino acids. Germline trimming cut 5 bases from V and 1 base from J; bases unmatched to any gene: 7. Germline V lookup: CDR1 KGHSH, CDR2 LQKENI. Written as DNA, the CDR3 is TGTGCCAGCTCAAGCAGACAGGGAGAGAACACCGGGGAGCTGTTTTTT. Amino acid sequence: CASSSRQGENTGELFF.

This chain joins TRBV6-5 and TRBJ1-1; TRBD1 matches 9 bases. Germline values: CDR1 MNHEY, CDR2 SVGAGI. The trim removed 5 bases at V and 11 bases at J, leaving 9 bases unmatched. This CDR3 contains 13 residues. DNA for the CDR3: TGTGCCAGCAGTAGAACAGGGGGCGCGTACGCTTTCTTT. Its translation is CASSRTGGAYAFF.

CDR3 in DNA: TGTGCCAGCAGCGGGAGGAGACAGCTTAGTATAGGGGCCAACGTCCTGACTTTC. Residues: CASSGRRQLSIGANVLTF. This sequence joins TRBV9 and TRBJ2-6; D might be TRBD1 or TRBD2, each matching 5 bases. The CDR3 loop spans 18 amino acids. Looked up from germline, CDR1 is SGDLS and CDR2 is YYNGEE. The V gene lost 3 bases and the J gene lost 4 bases, with 20 bases spanning the gap. The entire variable domain, with the rest obtained from reference TRBV9 and TRBJ2-6, is as follows: DSGVTQTPKHLITATGQRVTLRCSPRSGDLSVYWYQQSLDQGLQFLIQYYNGEERAKGNILERFSAQQFPDLHSELNLSSLELGDSALYFCASSGRRQLSIGANVLTFGAGSRLTVL.

Only one count was recorded for this clone. The chain carries TRBV7-9 and TRBJ2-7; TRBD2 agrees at 9 bases. The germline V gene encodes CDR1 SEHNR and CDR2 FQNEAQ (reference sequence). The CDR3 covers 16 residues. Trimming cost V 3 bases and J 0 bases; bases outside gene matches: 6. CDR3 nucleotides: TGTGCCAGCAGCTTTCCGGCTAGCGGGGTCTCCTACGAGCAGTACTTC. It is translated as CASSFPASGVSYEQYF.

The chain employs TRBV6-2 or TRBV6-3 and TRBJ2-2; D unclear. CDR1 and CDR2 from the germline V gene are MNHEY and SVGEGT. V was pared by 4 bases and J by 0 bases, with 0 bases between. The length of the CDR3 is 12 residues. CDR3 amino acids: CASSSNTGELFF. The CDR3 coding sequence is TGTGCCAGCAGTTCGAACACCGGGGAGCTGTTTTTT.

The chain couples TRBV28 to TRBJ1-2, with 7 bases fitting TRBD1. CDR3 length: 18 amino acids. Trimming at V came to 6 bases and at J to 0 bases, leaving 16 bases not matched to a gene. Germline CDR1 and CDR2: MDHEN and SYDVKM. The CDR3 bases are TGTGCCAGCAGCTTTGTCCTACGTAGACAGGGACCTAACTATGGCTACACCTTC. It yields the protein CASSFVLRRQGPNYGYTF.

By sample share, this clone is medium-sized. This chain's CDR3 is CARRVDRDYNEQFF. The CDR3 bases are TGTGCCAGGAGAGTGGACAGGGACTACAATGAGCAGTTCTTC. The V gene is TRBV21-1, the J gene TRBJ2-1; TRBD1, the table's D call, was not compared with the DNA. TRBV21-1 corresponds to a pseudogene. The CDR3 loop spans 14 amino acids.

The chain joins TRBV10-3 to TRBJ1-1, with D maybe TRBD1 (6 bases). The V and J ends lost 3 bases and 10 bases respectively, with 12 bases between them. Germline CDR1 ENHRY, CDR2 SYGVKD. This CDR3 is built from 12 residues. The CDR3 spells CAISDTQGLAFF. As DNA, the CDR3 is TGTGCCATCAGTGATACCCAGGGGTTAGCTTTCTTT.

The V and J genes are TRBV19 and TRBJ1-2; TRBD1 aligns across 8 bases. After removal of 4 bases from V and 2 bases from J, the junction contained 3 bases not matched to a gene. Germline CDR1 reads LNHDA; CDR2 reads SQIVND (reference sequence). This CDR3 has 14 amino acids. The CDR3 here is CASSRTGRNYGYTF. CDR3 nucleotide sequence: TGTGCCAGTAGTAGGACAGGGCGCAACTATGGCTACACCTTC.

V gene TRBV28 combines with J gene TRBJ1-2; a possible D gene is TRBD1 (6 bases). The V and J ends lost 2 bases and 8 bases respectively, with 12 bases between them. The CDR3 totals 13 residues. The germline V gene encodes CDR1 MDHEN and CDR2 SYDVKM. The DNA of the CDR3 is TGTGCCAGCAGTTTAGGGCAGGGGAAAGGCTACACCTTC. This encodes CASSLGQGKGYTF.

The V gene is TRBV5-4, the J gene TRBJ2-1; D is unclear. From germline, CDR1 is SGHNT and CDR2 YYREEE (reference sequence). V lost 4 bases and J 5 bases, leaving 19 bases between the germline ends. This CDR3 spans 16 amino acids. The DNA for the CDR3 is TGTGCCAGCAGCGGTGGTGGTTGGGTTGGACACAATGAGCAGTTCTTC. Protein: CASSGGGWVGHNEQFF.

This chain joins TRBV18 and TRBJ2-1; no clear D gene. Germline-derived CDR1 and CDR2 are KGHSH and LQKENI. Trimming shortened V by 3 bases and J by 8 bases, and 11 bases separated the two germline ends. There are 13 residues in the CDR3. This chain's CDR3 is CASSPDLQDEQFF. The CDR3 nucleotides are TGTGCCAGCTCACCGGATCTCCAGGATGAGCAGTTCTTC.

The V and J genes are TRBV19 and TRBJ1-1, with D possibly TRBD1 on 5 matching bases. From germline, CDR1 is LNHDA and CDR2 SQIVND (reference sequence). The CDR3 length is 13 residues. The germline V and J ends were trimmed by 10 bases and 1 base, with 13 bases remaining between them. The CDR3 DNA follows: TGTGCCACCTTGGCAGGGAAGAACACTGAAGCTTTCTTT. It is translated as CATLAGKNTEAFF.

The rearrangement joins TRBV21-1 to TRBJ2-1; the table's D call, TRBD1, has no DNA check behind it. TRBV21-1 is a pseudogene segment. The length of the CDR3 is 19 residues. The CDR3 loop is CASSTFRTRDRESYNEQFF. CDR3 DNA sequence: TGTGCCAGCAGCACTTTCCGAACCCGGGACAGGGAGTCCTACAATGAGCAGTTCTTC.

The V and J genes are TRBV19 and TRBJ1-1; 12 bases map to TRBD1. V was pared by 6 bases and J by 7 bases, with 6 bases of the junction left unmatched. Germline CDR1 LNHDA, CDR2 SQIVND (reference sequence). The CDR3 extends over 14 amino acids. The CDR3 loop is CASRRDRGQGEAFF. The CDR3 coding sequence is TGTGCCAGTAGAAGGGACAGGGGGCAAGGTGAAGCTTTCTTT. Filled out from reference TRBV19 and TRBJ1-1, the complete variable domain reads DGGITQSPKYLFRKEGQNVTLSCEQNLNHDAMYWYRQDPGQGLRLIYYSQIVNDFQKGDIAEGYSVSREKKESFPLTVTSAQKNPTAFYLCASRRDRGQGEAFFGQGTRLTVV.

The chain joins TRBV13 to TRBJ1-6; D is undetermined. CDR1 is PRHDT, CDR2 FYEKMQ, per germline (reference sequence). This CDR3 is 12 amino acids long. Trimming cost V 6 bases and J 7 bases, with 7 bases left between them. The CDR3 protein is CASSLSNSPLHF. CDR3 DNA sequence: TGTGCCAGCAGTTTATCCAATTCACCCCTCCACTTT.

This clone was observed a few times. The chain's CDR3 is CASSDLLRKIYEQYF. The CDR3 region has the DNA TGTGCCAGCAGTGATTTGTTGCGAAAAATCTACGAGCAGTACTTC. This chain uses TRBV2 with TRBJ2-7; D remains unclear. Trimming took off 3 bases at V and 3 bases at J, with 15 bases between the two ends. The CDR3 contains 15 residues. The germline CDR1 and CDR2 sequences are SNHLY and FYNNEI. Full variable domain (outside the CDR3, taken from reference TRBV2 and TRBJ2-7): EPEVTQTPSHQVTQMGQEVILRCVPISNHLYFYWYRQILGQKVEFLVSFYNNEISEKSEIFDDQFSVERPDGSNFTLKIRSTKLEDSAMYFCASSDLLRKIYEQYFGPGTRLTVT.

V usage is TRBV5-1 and J usage is TRBJ1-2; 7 positions match TRBD1. CDR1 SGHRS and CDR2 YFSETQ come from the germline V gene. The ends lost 0 bases at V and 5 bases at J; junction bases unmatched: 4. CDR3 length: 14 residues. CDR3 nucleotide sequence: TGCGCCAGCAGCTTGGAGGGACAGAAGTATGGCTACACCTTC. As protein: CASSLEGQKYGYTF. Based on the CDR3 plus reference TRBV5-1 and TRBJ1-2, the full variable domain is KAGVTQTPRYLIKTRGQQVTLSCSPISGHRSVSWYQQTPGQGLQFLFEYFSETQRNKGNFPGRFSGRQFSNSRSEMNVSTLELGDSALYLCASSLEGQKYGYTFGSGTRLTVV.

A few counts support this clone. The CDR3 DNA reads TGTGCCAGCAGCTCGACGAACGGGACAGCCTACAATCAGCCCCAGCATTTT. Encoded protein: CASSSTNGTAYNQPQHF. V usage is TRBV11-2 and J usage is TRBJ1-5, with TRBD1 identical over 7 bases. Losses at the gene ends were 4 bases for V and 3 bases for J; bases not matched to a gene: 12. CDR1 SGHAT and CDR2 FQNNGV come from the germline V gene. The CDR3 contains 17 residues.

The rearrangement joins TRBV10-2 to TRBJ2-2; D remains unclear. V shed 5 bases and J shed 0 bases, with 10 bases lying between them. Per germline, CDR1 WSHSY and CDR2 SAAADI. The CDR3 extends over 15 amino acids. CDR3: CASSLTQPNTGELFF. The CDR3 DNA follows: TGCGCCAGCAGTTTGACACAGCCGAACACCGGGGAGCTGTTTTTT.